Listed below are T cell receptor beta chains from one sample, sequenced in a study of cytomegalovirus exposure and HLA in healthy donors. The repertoire was sequenced with immunoSEQ multiplex PCR; TCRdb's copy has only in-frame clones and lacks some. The listing contains roughly 50,000 clones. Sequencing input: PBMCs. These receptors all come from a male donor in good health and CMV-seropositive. CDR3s include the opening cysteine and the closing phenylalanine or tryptophan. The D gene is left open where the match is weak.

len	v_gene	d_gene	j_gene	CDR3nt	CDR3aa
15	TRBV5-1	TRBD1	TRBJ1-6	TGCGCCAGCAGCTCCAGGACAGGGGCTAATTCACCCCTCCACTTT	CASSSRTGANSPLHF
14	TRBV6-1	.	TRBJ2-4	TGTGCCAGCAGAGAAGATCTAGCCAAAAACATTCAGTACTTC	CASREDLAKNIQYF
19	TRBV4-2	.	TRBJ2-5	TGTGCCAGCAGCCAAGATCGGATGGTTGGACAGGCCCTTTGGGGGGAGCAGTACTTC	CASSQDRMVGQALWGEQYF
13	TRBV7-8	.	TRBJ2-7	TGTGCCAGCAGCTTTGGGGGCGCGTGGGAGCAGTACTTC	CASSFGGAWEQYF
15	TRBV7-8	.	TRBJ2-7	TGTGCCAGCAGCTTGCAGGGCATGATATCCTACGAGCAGTACTTC	CASSLQGMISYEQYF
14	TRBV15	.	TRBJ2-1	TGTGCCACCAGCAGAGAGCAGGTATACAATGAGCAGTTCTTC	CATSREQVYNEQFF
18	TRBV10-3	TRBD1	TRBJ2-3	TGTGCCATCGAGGACAGGGACCCCCTTTCGACTAGCACAGATACGCAGTATTTT	CAIEDRDPLSTSTDTQYF
15	TRBV7-9	.	TRBJ2-2	TGTGCCAGCAGCTCATCAATAGGGGACACCGGGGAGCTGTTTTTT	CASSSSIGDTGELFF
14	TRBV7-3	TRBD1	TRBJ2-7	TGTGCCAGCAGCCCGGACAGGGCGGGCTACGAGCAGTACTTC	CASSPDRAGYEQYF
14	TRBV7-9	.	TRBJ2-5	TGTGCCAGCAGCTTATCTCTCCTCCAAGAGACCCAGTACTTC	CASSLSLLQETQYF
14	TRBV2	TRBD1	TRBJ1-2	TGTGCCAGCAGTAGCGGGACAGGGGTCTATGGCTACACCTTC	CASSSGTGVYGYTF
12	TRBV29-1	TRBD1	TRBJ2-7	TGCAGCGCTGGGACAGGGACCTACGAGCAGTACTTC	CSAGTGTYEQYF
15	TRBV7-9	TRBD1	TRBJ2-5	TGTGCCAGCAGCCCGAGGACAGGGCTCCAAGAGACCCAGTACTTC	CASSPRTGLQETQYF
16	TRBV18	TRBD1	TRBJ1-6	TGTGCCAGCTCACCAATGGCGGACAGGGATAATTCACCCCTCCACTTT	CASSPMADRDNSPLHF
13	TRBV5-1	.	TRBJ2-7	TGCGCCAGCAGCAACGGGGTCCCCTACGAGCAGTACTTC	CASSNGVPYEQYF
14	TRBV5-6	TRBD2	TRBJ2-5	TGTGCCAGCAATATAGCGGGGGAGGAAGAGACCCAGTACTTC	CASNIAGEEETQYF
14	TRBV28	TRBD1	TRBJ1-5	TGTGCCAGCACAAGGACAGGGGGCGGGCAGCCCCAGCATTTT	CASTRTGGGQPQHF
14	TRBV30	.	TRBJ2-5	TGTGCCTGGAGTGGCCTAGCTTTCAGTGAGACCCAGTACTTC	CAWSGLAFSETQYF
11	TRBV11-1	.	TRBJ2-1	TGTGCCAGCAGGATCGGGAATGAGCAGTTCTTC	CASRIGNEQFF
15	TRBV7-3	.	TRBJ2-1	TGTGCCAGCAGTCGTCTGGTAGCGTCCTACAATGAGCAGTTCTTC	CASSRLVASYNEQFF
12	TRBV6-5	.	TRBJ1-1	TGTGCCAGCGGGTACAGTGGGACTGAAGCTTTCTTT	CASGYSGTEAFF
13	TRBV30	.	TRBJ1-5	TGTGCCTGGAGTAGATCGGGGAATCAGCCCCAGCATTTT	CAWSRSGNQPQHF
14	TRBV6-5	.	TRBJ1-1	TGTGCCAGCAGACAGGCCCTTCTGAACACTGAAGCTTTCTTT	CASRQALLNTEAFF
13	TRBV19	.	TRBJ2-5	TGTGCCAGTAGTATCTGGCGGGAAGAGACCCAGTACTTC	CASSIWREETQYF
14	TRBV25-1	.	TRBJ1-1	TGTGCCAGCAGTATTCACGGTCGGGACACTGAAGCTTTCTTT	CASSIHGRDTEAFF
16	TRBV4-1	.	TRBJ1-2	TGCGCCAGCAGCCAAGATCGGGGGGGAACCCTTTATGGCTACACCTTC	CASSQDRGGTLYGYTF
14	TRBV28	.	TRBJ1-4	TGTGCCAGCAGTTTACCGGGGGCTAATGAAAAACTGTTTTTT	CASSLPGANEKLFF
16	TRBV4-3	TRBD2	TRBJ2-7	TGCGCCAGCAGCCAAGATCTAGCGGGGGTCTCCTACGAGCAGTACTTC	CASSQDLAGVSYEQYF
12	TRBV4-1	.	TRBJ2-7	TGCGCCAGCAGCCCTAATCGGGGCGAGCAGTACTTC	CASSPNRGEQYF
15	TRBV5-1	.	TRBJ2-7	TGCGCCAGCAGCCGAGAGCTAGCAACGCCCTACGAGCAGTACTTC	CASSRELATPYEQYF
15	TRBV4-3	.	TRBJ2-2	TGCGCCAGCAGCCAAGATGGGACTGCCACCGGGGAGCTGTTTTTT	CASSQDGTATGELFF
15	TRBV29-1	TRBD1	TRBJ1-1	TGCAGCGTTCCCGGGACAGGGGTTTTGAACACTGAAGCTTTCTTT	CSVPGTGVLNTEAFF
13	TRBV10-3	.	TRBJ1-1	TGTGCCATCAGTGAGGCTCAGGCGAGTGAAGCTTTCTTT	CAISEAQASEAFF
15	TRBV5-1	TRBD1	TRBJ1-1	TGCGCCAGCACCCGGACAGGGGGCTCAGACACTGAAGCTTTCTTT	CASTRTGGSDTEAFF
15	TRBV19	.	TRBJ2-7	TGTGCCAGTAGTATTGGTGGTGGCGGCTTGTACGAGCAGTACTTC	CASSIGGGGLYEQYF
12	TRBV28	.	TRBJ1-2	TGTGCCAGCAGTTTTTATAACTATGGCTACACCTTC	CASSFYNYGYTF
13	TRBV29-1	.	TRBJ1-1	TGCAGCGCCGTGGCGGGGGTGAACACTGAAGCTTTCTTT	CSAVAGVNTEAFF
15	TRBV7-2	TRBD2	TRBJ2-7	TGTGCCAGCACCCACGGGGGGGGTGAGTCCTACGAGCAGTACTTC	CASTHGGGESYEQYF
15	TRBV5-1	.	TRBJ2-3	TGCGCCAGCAGCTTCCGCAGGGAAAGTGCAGATACGCAGTATTTT	CASSFRRESADTQYF
15	TRBV6-1	.	TRBJ2-7	TGTGCCAGCAGTGGTTACGGTCCTCGCTCCTACGAGCAGTACTTC	CASSGYGPRSYEQYF
12	TRBV29-1	.	TRBJ2-2	TGCAGCGTTGCCAGGAACACCGGGGAGCTGTTTTTT	CSVARNTGELFF
15	TRBV6-1	.	TRBJ1-5	TGTGCCAGCGGCACAAGCGGGCACAGCAATCAGCCCCAGCATTTT	CASGTSGHSNQPQHF
16	TRBV5-1	TRBD1	TRBJ2-1	TGCGCCAGCAGCATAGCGACAGGGGGCTTGGGCAATGAGCAGTTCTTC	CASSIATGGLGNEQFF
16	TRBV7-9	.	TRBJ1-1	TGTGCCAGCAGCTTAGCGCCCAGGGCGGCGAACACTGAAGCTTTCTTT	CASSLAPRAANTEAFF
15	TRBV1	.	TRBJ2-7	TGCACCAGCAGCCCGGAACTAGCGGACACCTACGAGCAGTACTTC	CTSSPELADTYEQYF
14	TRBV7-5	.	TRBJ2-7	TGTGTCAGAAGCGACCCGGGACAAGACTACGAGCAGTACTTC	CVRSDPGQDYEQYF
14	TRBV6-1	TRBD1	TRBJ1-2	TGTGCCAGCAGTGAAGAAGCAGGGGGCTATGGCTACACCTTC	CASSEEAGGYGYTF
16	TRBV5-4	.	TRBJ1-2	TGTGCCAGCAGCTTGGGGCATACGAGGGAGGGCTATGGCTACACCTTC	CASSLGHTREGYGYTF
11	TRBV30	.	TRBJ1-1	TGTGCCTGGAGTGTAGGACTTGAAGCTTTCTTT	CAWSVGLEAFF
15	TRBV7-9	TRBD1	TRBJ1-1	TGTGCCAGCAGCTTAACCACAGGGGAGAACACTGAAGCTTTCTTT	CASSLTTGENTEAFF
13	TRBV6-1	TRBD1	TRBJ1-2	TGTGCCAGCAGTGAGTGGCCAGGGGGTGGCTACACCTTC	CASSEWPGGGYTF
15	TRBV7-3	.	TRBJ2-2	TGTGCCAGCAGCTTAGGGGCAGGGTTTACCGGGGAGCTGTTTTTT	CASSLGAGFTGELFF
16	TRBV9	TRBD1	TRBJ2-7	TGTGCCAGCAGCTTTATTGGGACAGAGCCTTCCTACGAGCAGTACTTC	CASSFIGTEPSYEQYF
16	TRBV12-2	.	TRBJ2-3	TGTGCAAGTCGCCAGGCCGGGGGGGTGAGGCCAGATACGCAGTATTTT	CASRQAGGVRPDTQYF
14	TRBV29-1	TRBD2	TRBJ2-7	TGCAGCGCCCAGAGGAGCGGGAGCTCCTACGAGCAGTACTTC	CSAQRSGSSYEQYF